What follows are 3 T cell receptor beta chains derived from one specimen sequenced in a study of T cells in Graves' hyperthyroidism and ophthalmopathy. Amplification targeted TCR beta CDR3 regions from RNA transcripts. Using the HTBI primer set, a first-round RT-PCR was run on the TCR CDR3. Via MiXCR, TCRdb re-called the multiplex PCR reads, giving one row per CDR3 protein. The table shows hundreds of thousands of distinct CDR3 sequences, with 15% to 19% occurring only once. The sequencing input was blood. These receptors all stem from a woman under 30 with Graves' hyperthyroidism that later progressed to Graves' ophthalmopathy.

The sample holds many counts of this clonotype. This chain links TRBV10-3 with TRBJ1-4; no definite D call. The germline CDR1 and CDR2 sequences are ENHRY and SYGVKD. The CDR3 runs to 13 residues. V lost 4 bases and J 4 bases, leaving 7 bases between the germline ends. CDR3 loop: CAISVAYNEKLFF. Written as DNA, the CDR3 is TGTGCCATCAGTGTTGCCTATAATGAAAAACTGTTTTTT.

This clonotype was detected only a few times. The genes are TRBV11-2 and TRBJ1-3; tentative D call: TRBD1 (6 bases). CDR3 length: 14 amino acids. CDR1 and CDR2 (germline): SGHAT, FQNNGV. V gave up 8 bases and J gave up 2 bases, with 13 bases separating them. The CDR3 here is CASGTQGTGNTIYF. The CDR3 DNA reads TGTGCCAGCGGTACACAGGGCACTGGAAACACCATATATTTT. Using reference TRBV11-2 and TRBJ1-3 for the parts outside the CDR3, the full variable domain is EAGVAQSPRYKIIEKRQSVAFWCNPISGHATLYWYQQILGQGPKLLIQFQNNGVVDDSQLPKDRFSAERLKGVDSTLKIQPAKLEDSAVYLCASGTQGTGNTIYFGEGSWLTVV.

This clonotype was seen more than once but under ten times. The CDR3 spells CASSKRTSGRVDTQYF. The CDR3 DNA follows: TGTGCCAGCAGTAAAAGGACTAGCGGGAGGGTTGATACGCAGTATTTT. The chain links TRBV27 to TRBJ2-3; TRBD2 matches 15 bases. Per germline, CDR1 MNHEY and CDR2 SMNVEV (reference sequence). With V trimmed by 5 bases and J by 6 bases, 6 bases remained unmatched. The CDR3 consists of 16 residues.